The text below deals with one TCR beta chain. A few counts support this clonotype. Its antigen specificity is not known. The record has no base qualities; no much larger clone is one base away. This specimen comes from a study of T cell repertoires in cytomegalovirus infection (dated by TCRdb to the late 2010s). Broadly, across the study: Donor HLA type was relevant to the analysis, as public TCR beta signatures indicated carriage of CMV infection together with the matching HLA type. Here is what the overall study found, with its caveats: The ex vivo response was dominated by HLA-C-restricted CMV-specific TCR beta clonotypes, and the single most frequent clonotype in two of eight donors was supplied by these HLA-C-restricted clonotypes. Carriers of CMV infection plus the relevant HLA type were discriminated by the cumulative frequency of public TCR beta family members in the study cohort and in an independent roughly 380-donor cohort.

Reading the germline V gene gives CDR1 MNHEY and CDR2 SVGEGT. The CDR3 runs 13 residues from the cysteine to the phenylalanine. Just CDR3 DNA is preserved here, 39 bases in frame from base 1. V is pared back by 8 bases and J by 0 bases, with 10 bases lying between the germline termini. Reads for this sample came from an Illumina HiSeq 1500. TCRdb applied fastp at Q25 and MiXCR to the public reads, then kept only in-frame beta chains. Every entry covers one CDR3 protein and lists the most common genes and DNA from its rows. Here the sample has some 110,000 distinct CDR3 sequences; around a tenth occur a single time. In total, the top ten clones hold approximately 33% of the sample.

The rearrangement joined TRBV6-2 or TRBV6-3 to TRBJ1-1, with TRBD1 as a weak D call on 6 bases. The sample was PBMCs, sequenced either directly or after in vitro stimulation (not recorded which). The sequence was collected from a human donor in good health (CMV status not recorded). Some clones in this sample may be carry-over from other donors' samples. CDR3 loop: CASEDRMNTEAFF. The DNA is TGTGCCAGCGAAGACAGGATGAACACTGAAGCTTTCTTT.